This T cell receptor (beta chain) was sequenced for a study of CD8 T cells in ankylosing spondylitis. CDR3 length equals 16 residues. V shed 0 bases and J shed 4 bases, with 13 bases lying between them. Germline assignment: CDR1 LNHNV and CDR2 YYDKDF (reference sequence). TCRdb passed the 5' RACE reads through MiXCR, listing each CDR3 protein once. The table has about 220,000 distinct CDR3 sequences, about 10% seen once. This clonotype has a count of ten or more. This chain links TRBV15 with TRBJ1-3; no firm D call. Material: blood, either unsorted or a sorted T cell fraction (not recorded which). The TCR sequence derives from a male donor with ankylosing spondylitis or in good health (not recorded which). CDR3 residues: CATSRDGPRVGNTIYF. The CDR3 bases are TGTGCCACCAGCAGAGATGGCCCCCGGGTGGGAAACACCATATATTTT.